Shown below are 29 T cell receptor beta chains from a single sample sequenced in a study of technical replicates of blood from a few donors. Libraries were prepared by immunoSEQ multiplex PCR; TCRdb keeps only in-frame clonotypes and omits some of them. The table lists 68,000 or so clones, more than 85% of them singletons. The sequencing sample was made of PBMCs. These receptors were taken from a human donor in good health. Some clones in this sample may be carry-over from other donors' samples.

V and J are TRBV9 and TRBJ1-1; D call uncertain. The V and J ends lost 2 bases and 4 bases respectively, with 18 bases between them. This CDR3 spans 16 amino acids. CDR1 is SGDLS and CDR2 is YYNGEE in the germline V gene. CDR3 in amino acids: CASSVAGSSVGTEAFF. In DNA form, the CDR3 reads TGTGCCAGCAGCGTCGCGGGCTCCTCCGTAGGCACTGAAGCTTTCTTT.

The genes are TRBV7-5 and TRBJ1-2; TRBD1, as called in the table, went unchecked against the DNA. TRBV7-5 is deemed a pseudogene. CDR3 length equals 14 residues. The CDR3 loop is CVRSGPRDPHGYTF. In nucleotides, the CDR3 is TGTGTCAGAAGCGGGCCGAGAGATCCGCATGGCTACACCTTC.

In its sample, this clone was seen once. V gene TRBV7-6 combines with J gene TRBJ1-1, with D perhaps TRBD1 (5 bases). CDR1 and CDR2 from the germline V gene are SGHVS and FNYEAQ. Trimming removed 2 bases from V and 2 bases from J, with 18 bases in between. This CDR3 has 17 amino acids. CDR3 in DNA: TGTGCCAGCAGCTTACGGGGCGCGGGGGGACTAAACACTGAAGCTTTCTTT. This gives the protein CASSLRGAGGLNTEAFF.

The chain combines TRBV5-1 with TRBJ2-5; 12 nucleotides line up with TRBD2. The V gene's germline CDR1 is SGHRS and CDR2 YFSETQ. The CDR3 has 18 amino acids. Trimming removed 1 base from V and 1 base from J; junction bases left unmatched: 8. In DNA, the CDR3 is TGCGCCAGCAGCTTGTCGACAACGGGACTAGCGGGCCAAGAGACCCAGTACTTC. Its protein product is CASSLSTTGLAGQETQYF. The variable domain in full, with the rest retrieved from reference TRBV5-1 and TRBJ2-5, is KAGVTQTPRYLIKTRGQQVTLSCSPISGHRSVSWYQQTPGQGLQFLFEYFSETQRNKGNFPGRFSGRQFSNSRSEMNVSTLELGDSALYLCASSLSTTGLAGQETQYFGPGTRLLVL.

The V call is TRBV5-1, the J call TRBJ2-6; tentatively, D is TRBD1 (6 bases). Trimming shortened V by 1 base and J by 0 bases, and 14 bases separated the two germline ends. This CDR3 spans 18 amino acids. Germline assignment: CDR1 SGHRS and CDR2 YFSETQ. In DNA, the CDR3 is TGCGCCAGCAGCTTGTTTGTAGGGGGTCGCTCTGGGGCCAACGTCCTGACTTTC. Translating it yields CASSLFVGGRSGANVLTF.

This rearrangement joins TRBV12-5 to TRBJ1-1; 7 bases are a match to TRBD1. CDR1 is LGHNT and CDR2 is FRNRAP in the germline V gene. This CDR3 spans 14 amino acids. After removal of 7 bases from V and 0 bases from J, the junction contained 5 bases not matched to a gene. Here the CDR3 reads CASDFGTVNTEAFF. The CDR3 DNA reads as TGTGCTAGTGACTTCGGGACAGTGAACACTGAAGCTTTCTTT.

The rearrangement links TRBV7-2 to TRBJ2-3, with a tentative D call TRBD1 (6 bases). The V end was cut by 3 bases, the J end by 3 bases, with 16 bases between. The CDR3 is made up of 16 amino acids. Germline V gives CDR1 SGHTA, CDR2 FQGNSA. CDR3 DNA: TGTGCCAGCAGCTTGACAGGTTATCCTGGAACAGATACGCAGTATTTT. Translating gives CASSLTGYPGTDTQYF.

This chain connects TRBV14 to TRBJ1-6, with 7 positions matching TRBD1. Trimming cost V 4 bases and J 7 bases; bases outside gene matches: 4. This CDR3 has 14 residues. Germline values: CDR1 SGHDN, CDR2 FVKESK. The DNA for the CDR3 is TGTGCCAGCAGCCGGGGCAGGGGGAATTCACCCCTCCACTTT. As protein: CASSRGRGNSPLHF.

This clone was observed a single time. The rearrangement joins TRBV5-6 to TRBJ2-1; 7 positions agree with TRBD1. Germline lookup yields CDR1 SGHDT and CDR2 YYEEEE. After removal of 0 bases from V and 9 bases from J, the junction contained 9 bases not matched to a gene. There are 15 residues in the CDR3. The CDR3 protein is CASSLADREWGEQFF. The CDR3, as DNA: TGTGCCAGCAGCTTGGCCGACAGGGAATGGGGTGAGCAGTTCTTC. The full variable domain, with the rest looked up from reference TRBV5-6 and TRBJ2-1, is DAGVTQSPTHLIKTRGQQVTLRCSPKSGHDTVSWYQQALGQGPQFIFQYYEEEERQRGNFPDRFSGHQFPNYSSELNVNALLLGDSALYLCASSLADREWGEQFFGPGTRLTVL.

A note on this clone: Other nucleotide sequences from this sample produce the same CDR3. This rearrangement joins TRBV5-6 to TRBJ1-5; D remains unclear. CDR1 SGHDT and CDR2 YYEEEE come from the germline V gene. V dropped 0 bases and J dropped 2 bases, with 9 bases sitting between them. The CDR3 totals 15 residues. The CDR3 here is CASSLAGEGNQPQHF. Here the CDR3 DNA reads TGTGCCAGCAGCTTGGCGGGTGAAGGCAATCAGCCCCAGCATTTT.

CDR3 in amino acids: CASRTGTGWGNTIYF. As DNA, the CDR3 is TGTGCCAGCAGGACCGGGACAGGGTGGGGAAACACCATATATTTT. The chain combines TRBV6-6 with TRBJ1-3, with 9 bases aligning to TRBD1. J was trimmed by 4 bases and V by 6 bases; bases with no gene match: 7. The length of the CDR3 is 15 residues. The V gene's germline CDR1 is MNHNY and CDR2 SVGAGI (reference sequence).

The chain joins TRBV19 to TRBJ2-1; tentative D call: TRBD1 (5 bases). The ends were cut back, 5 bases at V and 4 bases at J, with 12 bases in the middle. The CDR3 is 14 amino acids. Per germline, CDR1 LNHDA and CDR2 SQIVND (reference sequence). DNA of the CDR3: TGTGCCAGTAGTGCCGACAGCCCTTACAATGAGCAGTTCTTC. It yields the protein CASSADSPYNEQFF.

This clone showed up just once. The chain uses TRBV7-2 and TRBJ2-7; D is perhaps TRBD1 (5 bases). The CDR3 is made up of 14 amino acids. V lost 2 bases and J 3 bases, leaving 11 bases between the germline ends. Germline V gene sequence: CDR1 SGHTA, CDR2 FQGNSA. The chain's CDR3 is CASSLQGWSYEQYF. CDR3 nucleotides: TGTGCCAGCAGCTTACAGGGTTGGAGCTACGAGCAGTACTTC.

The chain couples TRBV19 to TRBJ1-2; TRBD1 matches at 9 bases. Germline CDR1 and CDR2: LNHDA and SQIVND (reference sequence). CDR3 size: 16 residues. Trimming at V came to 7 bases and at J to 6 bases, leaving 15 bases not matched to a gene. DNA of the CDR3: TGTGCCAGTACCCACACTTGGGCCGGGACAGGGAATGGCTACACCTTC. This translates into CASTHTWAGTGNGYTF.

The chain is built from TRBV5-6 and TRBJ1-1; 10 bases align to TRBD1. Germline CDR1 reads SGHDT; CDR2 reads YYEEEE. This CDR3 comprises 17 residues. With V trimmed by 4 bases and J by 5 bases, 14 bases remained unmatched. The CDR3 DNA follows: TGTGCCAGCAGCGCGGACAGGGGGACGGGCATAGGGACTGAAGCTTTCTTT. The encoded protein is CASSADRGTGIGTEAFF.

The CDR3 DNA sequence: TGTGCCAGCAGCTTTTTCGCCCGTTCTCGCGGTGCGGATACGCAGTATTTT. This gives the protein CASSFFARSRGADTQYF. The V gene is TRBV5-6, the J gene TRBJ2-3; D remains unclear. Germline V gene lookup returns CDR1 SGHDT and CDR2 YYEEEE. V shed 2 bases and J shed 6 bases, with 22 bases lying between them. This CDR3 spans 17 amino acids.

The DNA of the CDR3 is TGCGCCAGCAGCTTGGGGCCTGTCGGAAACACCATATATTTT. The encoded protein is CASSLGPVGNTIYF. This rearrangement joins TRBV5-1 to TRBJ1-3; D unclear. Germline CDR1 reads SGHRS; CDR2 reads YFSETQ. This CDR3 has 14 residues. V lost 0 bases, J lost 4 bases, and 8 bases lay in between.

The rearrangement uses TRBV4-3 and TRBJ2-7; 7 nucleotides line up with TRBD1. Germline V CDR1 and CDR2: LGHNA, YSLEER. V lost 3 bases to trimming and J lost 2 bases; unmatched junction nucleotides: 7. The CDR3 runs 15 residues. The DNA for the CDR3 is TGCGCCAGCAGCCATGAGCGTGGACAGGCCTACGAGCAGTACTTC. This codes for CASSHERGQAYEQYF.

This chain uses TRBV11-1 with TRBJ2-7; 11 nucleotides align to TRBD2. V trimming: 1 base; J trimming: 7 bases; junction bases outside the gene matches: 3. The germline V gene encodes CDR1 SGHAT and CDR2 FQDESV (reference sequence). The length of the CDR3 is 14 residues. The CDR3 protein is CASSLGRTSGEQYF. CDR3 bases: TGTGCCAGCAGCTTAGGCAGGACTAGCGGGGAGCAGTACTTC.

The chain is built from TRBV5-1 and TRBJ1-2; 7 bases align to TRBD1. Germline V gene sequence: CDR1 SGHRS, CDR2 YFSETQ. CDR3 length: 14 amino acids. Losses at the gene ends were 4 bases for V and 4 bases for J; bases not matched to a gene: 7. The DNA for the CDR3 is TGCGCCAGCAGCCAGACAGGGTACCTCTATGGCTACACCTTC. It is translated as CASSQTGYLYGYTF.

The chain couples TRBV4-3 to TRBJ2-2; tentatively, D is TRBD1 (6 bases). CDR3 length equals 15 residues. V was trimmed by 5 bases and J by 5 bases, leaving 15 bases between them. Germline-derived CDR1 and CDR2 are LGHNA and YSLEER. The CDR3 coding sequence is TGCGCCAGCAGCTACACCGAAGGGGGTACCGGGGAGCTGTTTTTT. The encoded protein is CASSYTEGGTGELFF.

The chain carries TRBV5-6 and TRBJ2-1, with 7 positions matching TRBD1. J lost 4 bases, V lost 4 bases, and 8 bases had no gene match. The CDR3 is 15 amino acids. Germline CDR1 SGHDT, CDR2 YYEEEE. The DNA for the CDR3 is TGTGCCAGCAGCCGAGAGGGGGCCGGGTACAATGAGCAGTTCTTC. Residues: CASSREGAGYNEQFF.

This chain links TRBV6-5 with TRBJ1-5, with TRBD1 identical over 9 bases. Per germline, CDR1 MNHEY and CDR2 SVGAGI. This CDR3 region has 15 residues. The V gene end was trimmed by 5 bases and the J gene end by 8 bases; junction bases not matched to a gene: 10. The CDR3 sequence: CASSASGTGFEPQHF. As DNA, the CDR3 is TGTGCCAGCAGTGCCTCCGGGACAGGGTTCGAGCCCCAGCATTTT.

The CDR3, as DNA: TGTGCCAGCGGGACACGTCGCCCTGGGGCCAACGTCCTGACTTTC. As protein: CASGTRRPGANVLTF. The chain links TRBV27 to TRBJ2-6; TRBD1 might be the D (6 bases). The CDR3 is 15 residues long. V was pared by 8 bases and J by 2 bases, with 13 bases between. CDR1 is MNHEY, CDR2 SMNVEV, per germline (reference sequence).

The chain has TRBV2 and TRBJ2-3, with 9 bases that match TRBD1. V lost 10 bases to trimming and J lost 6 bases; unmatched junction nucleotides: 8. This CDR3 contains 13 residues. CDR1 and CDR2 from the germline V gene are SNHLY and FYNNEI. The CDR3, as DNA: TGTGCCACGTCCCGGGACAGGGCGGATACGCAGTATTTT. Residues: CATSRDRADTQYF.

V and J are TRBV9 and TRBJ2-1; 7 nucleotides match TRBD2. With 2 bases clipped from V and 2 bases from J, the junction kept 4 bases outside the gene matches. Germline CDR1 SGDLS, CDR2 YYNGEE. The CDR3 is made up of 15 amino acids. The DNA for the CDR3 is TGTGCCAGCAGCGTTGTGGGGGGGACCTACAATGAGCAGTTCTTC. Its translation is CASSVVGGTYNEQFF.

V usage is TRBV5-1 and J usage is TRBJ1-4; D is perhaps TRBD1 (5 bases). Trimming took 4 bases from V and 3 from J, leaving 19 bases between them. Looked up from germline, CDR1 is SGHRS and CDR2 is YFSETQ. CDR3 size: 17 residues. Written as DNA, the CDR3 is TGCGCCAGCAGCCCGGAGGGGCAGGGCTCATCTAATGAAAAACTGTTTTTT. Residues: CASSPEGQGSSNEKLFF.

V gene TRBV5-4 combines with J gene TRBJ1-2; tentative D call: TRBD1 (6 bases). The CDR3 has 15 residues. The V gene's germline CDR1 is SGHNT and CDR2 YYREEE (reference sequence). Trimming removed 4 bases at V and 0 bases at J, with 13 bases between. Here the CDR3 reads CASSTGQRTNYGYTF. As DNA, the CDR3 is TGTGCCAGCAGCACCGGACAGCGGACTAACTATGGCTACACCTTC.

This clone is a singleton in its sample. The chain recombines TRBV21-1 with TRBJ2-1; TRBD2, the table's D call, lacks a check against the DNA. TRBV21-1 is designated a pseudogene. This CDR3 is 16 amino acids long. The CDR3 bases are TGTGCCAGCAGCAAGTCGCAGCTAGCGGGGTCGGATAAGCAGTTCTTC. It encodes CASSKSQLAGSDKQFF.